Listed below are T cell receptor beta chains from one sample, sequenced in a study of T cell changes during pregnancy in multiple sclerosis. Clones were read by immunoSEQ multiplex PCR, and TCRdb kept only the in-frame ones, dropping some. The table has around 55,000 clones, approximately 90% seen once; the top ten hold over 0.5%. Sample: CD4+ T cells from peripheral blood mononuclear cells, taken in the first trimester of pregnancy. These receptors were collected from a female donor with multiple sclerosis, enrolled in a pregnancy study. Both conserved end residues are part of each CDR3. The D gene is left open where the match is weak. The size entry is marked missing in some rows and otherwise reads once, few, many or a size class.

CDR3aa: CASSLGTGDRPQHF
CDR3nt: TGTGCCAGCAGCCTAGGGACAGGCGATCGGCCCCAGCATTTT
j_gene: TRBJ1-5
d_gene: TRBD1
abundance: -
v_gene: TRBV7-8
len: 14

CDR3aa: CAWSVGNGGMNTEAFF
CDR3nt: TGTGCCTGGAGTGTTGGTAACGGGGGTATGAACACTGAAGCTTTCTTT
j_gene: TRBJ1-1
d_gene: -
abundance: -
v_gene: TRBV30
len: 16

CDR3aa: CASSLAGTSINEQFF
CDR3nt: TGCGCCAGCAGCTTGGCGGGGACTAGTATCAATGAGCAGTTCTTC
j_gene: TRBJ2-1
d_gene: TRBD2
abundance: -
v_gene: TRBV5-1
len: 15

CDR3aa: CASITGSGGGYTF
CDR3nt: TGTGCCAGCATCACAGGGTCCGGTGGAGGCTACACCTTC
j_gene: TRBJ1-2
d_gene: -
abundance: -
v_gene: TRBV6-1
len: 13

CDR3aa: CAWSVRPPTQGPGNTIYF
CDR3nt: TGTGCCTGGAGTGTCCGTCCCCCAACACAGGGACCTGGAAACACCATATATTTT
j_gene: TRBJ1-3
d_gene: -
abundance: -
v_gene: TRBV30
len: 18

CDR3aa: CASSLLRTGAYEQYF
CDR3nt: TGTGCCAGCAGCTTACTTCGGACAGGGGCCTACGAGCAGTACTTC
j_gene: TRBJ2-7
d_gene: TRBD1
abundance: -
v_gene: TRBV7-2
len: 15

CDR3aa: CASSRGYNTEAFF
CDR3nt: TGTGCCAGCAGTCGGGGGTACAACACTGAAGCTTTCTTT
j_gene: TRBJ1-1
d_gene: -
abundance: -
v_gene: TRBV2
len: 13

CDR3aa: CASSLKAGETQYF
CDR3nt: TGTGCCAGCAGCTTGAAGGCGGGGGAGACCCAGTACTTC
j_gene: TRBJ2-5
d_gene: -
abundance: -
v_gene: TRBV7-2
len: 13

CDR3aa: CASTGTGGEKLFF
CDR3nt: TGTGCCAGTACCGGGACAGGGGGTGAAAAACTGTTTTTT
j_gene: TRBJ1-4
d_gene: TRBD1
abundance: -
v_gene: TRBV19
len: 13

CDR3aa: CASTSTTGTMHEQYF
CDR3nt: TGCGCCAGCACGTCCACGACCGGGACAATGCACGAGCAGTACTTC
j_gene: TRBJ2-7
d_gene: -
abundance: -
v_gene: TRBV5-1
len: 15

CDR3aa: CASSVSGFGELFF
CDR3nt: TGTGCCAGCAGCGTAAGCGGGTTCGGGGAGCTGTTTTTT
j_gene: TRBJ2-2
d_gene: -
abundance: -
v_gene: TRBV9
len: 13

CDR3aa: CSAGTRYF
CDR3nt: TGCAGTGCTGGTACTAGGTACTTC
j_gene: TRBJ2-7
d_gene: -
abundance: -
v_gene: TRBV20-1
len: 8

CDR3aa: CASSLAGSYEQYF
CDR3nt: TGCGCCAGCAGCCTGGCCGGGTCCTACGAGCAGTACTTC
j_gene: TRBJ2-7
d_gene: -
abundance: -
v_gene: TRBV5-1
len: 13

CDR3aa: CASSQGQGGPNSPLHF
CDR3nt: TGTGCCAGCAGCCAGGGACAGGGAGGTCCCAATTCACCCCTCCACTTT
j_gene: TRBJ1-6
d_gene: TRBD1
abundance: -
v_gene: TRBV13
len: 16

CDR3aa: CASRTLRDRQETQYF
CDR3nt: TGTGCCAGCAGAACACTACGGGACAGACAAGAGACCCAGTACTTC
j_gene: TRBJ2-5
d_gene: TRBD1
abundance: few
v_gene: TRBV27
len: 15

CDR3aa: CAGKPGLGYYTGELFF
CDR3nt: TGTGCCGGAAAACCGGGACTAGGATATTACACCGGGGAGCTGTTTTTT
j_gene: TRBJ2-2
d_gene: TRBD2
abundance: -
v_gene: TRBV7-9
len: 16

CDR3aa: CASSPGPSTDTQYF
CDR3nt: TGCGCCAGCAGCCCAGGGCCCTCCACAGATACGCAGTATTTT
j_gene: TRBJ2-3
d_gene: -
abundance: -
v_gene: TRBV5-1
len: 14

CDR3aa: CASSHHTGGSTGELFF
CDR3nt: TGTGCCAGCAGTCATCATACAGGGGGGAGCACCGGGGAGCTGTTTTTT
j_gene: TRBJ2-2
d_gene: TRBD1
abundance: -
v_gene: TRBV7-9
len: 16

CDR3aa: CASSLNLENEQFF
CDR3nt: TGTGCCAGCAGCCTCAATCTAGAGAATGAGCAGTTCTTC
j_gene: TRBJ2-1
d_gene: -
abundance: few
v_gene: TRBV11-1
len: 13

CDR3aa: CASSLGAGGRDTEAFF
CDR3nt: TGTGCCAGCAGCTTAGGGGCAGGGGGAAGGGACACTGAAGCTTTCTTT
j_gene: TRBJ1-1
d_gene: TRBD1
abundance: -
v_gene: TRBV7-9
len: 16

CDR3aa: CASSQDPSGGTDTQYF
CDR3nt: TGCGCCAGCAGCCAAGACCCTAGCGGGGGGACAGATACGCAGTATTTT
j_gene: TRBJ2-3
d_gene: TRBD2
abundance: once
v_gene: TRBV4-3
len: 16

CDR3aa: CASSLAEGWTARRPDTQYF
CDR3nt: TGTGCCAGCAGCTTGGCCGAGGGCTGGACTGCTCGCCGGCCAGATACGCAGTATTTT
j_gene: TRBJ2-3
d_gene: -
abundance: few
v_gene: TRBV5-4
len: 19

CDR3aa: CASSPRLAGGYEQYF
CDR3nt: TGTGCCAGCTCACCACGCCTAGCGGGAGGGTACGAGCAGTACTTC
j_gene: TRBJ2-7
d_gene: TRBD2
abundance: -
v_gene: TRBV18
len: 15

CDR3aa: CASSNRTGGRTEAFF
CDR3nt: TGTGCCAGCAGCAACCGGACAGGGGGCCGTACTGAAGCTTTCTTT
j_gene: TRBJ1-1
d_gene: TRBD1
abundance: -
v_gene: TRBV28
len: 15

CDR3aa: CASAERMNTEAFF
CDR3nt: TGCGCCAGCGCGGAGAGGATGAACACTGAAGCTTTCTTT
j_gene: TRBJ1-1
d_gene: -
abundance: -
v_gene: TRBV5-1
len: 13

CDR3aa: CASSPQQGRGTEAFF
CDR3nt: TGTGCCAGCAGCCCGCAACAGGGCAGGGGCACTGAAGCTTTCTTT
j_gene: TRBJ1-1
d_gene: -
abundance: -
v_gene: TRBV13
len: 15

CDR3aa: CASSLTGVSYEQYF
CDR3nt: TGTGCCAGCAGCCTGACAGGGGTCTCCTACGAGCAGTACTTC
j_gene: TRBJ2-7
d_gene: TRBD1
abundance: once
v_gene: TRBV11-3
len: 14

CDR3aa: CASSSSPGQGPNYGYTF
CDR3nt: TGTGCCAGCAGTTCGAGTCCGGGACAGGGGCCTAACTATGGCTACACCTTC
j_gene: TRBJ1-2
d_gene: TRBD1
abundance: -
v_gene: TRBV11-3
len: 17

CDR3aa: CASSLAGGELFF
CDR3nt: TGCGCCAGCAGCTTGGCCGGCGGGGAGCTGTTTTTT
j_gene: TRBJ2-2
d_gene: -
abundance: -
v_gene: TRBV5-1
len: 12

CDR3aa: CASSLAGTGNYEQYF
CDR3nt: TGTGCCAGCAGCTTAGCCGGGACAGGGAATTACGAGCAGTACTTC
j_gene: TRBJ2-7
d_gene: TRBD1
abundance: -
v_gene: TRBV7-2
len: 15

CDR3aa: CASSLSGGEETQYF
CDR3nt: TGTGCCAGCAGCCTCAGTGGGGGCGAAGAGACCCAGTACTTC
j_gene: TRBJ2-5
d_gene: -
abundance: -
v_gene: TRBV7-2
len: 14

CDR3aa: CASSISQGSYEQYF
CDR3nt: TGCGCCAGCAGCATCTCACAGGGGTCCTACGAGCAGTACTTC
j_gene: TRBJ2-7
d_gene: TRBD1
abundance: -
v_gene: TRBV5-1
len: 14

CDR3aa: CASSQSGAGNTGELFF
CDR3nt: TGTGCCAGCAGCCAGTCAGGGGCGGGGAACACCGGGGAGCTGTTTTTT
j_gene: TRBJ2-2
d_gene: -
abundance: -
v_gene: TRBV5-4
len: 16

CDR3aa: CASSTGYTEAFF
CDR3nt: TGCGCCAGCAGCACAGGGTACACTGAAGCTTTCTTT
j_gene: TRBJ1-1
d_gene: -
abundance: -
v_gene: TRBV5-1
len: 12